This passage covers 2 T cell receptor beta chains from one sample sequenced in a study of cytomegalovirus exposure and HLA in healthy donors (dated by TCRdb to 2016 to 2017). Preparation of the library involved the immunoSEQ multiplex PCR assay. For the multiplex PCR, a mixture combining 60 forward primers for TCR Vbeta segments and 13 reverse primers for TCR Jbeta segments was used. Entries here come from immuneACCESS through TCRdb and include only in-frame sequences with V and J called. Some clones fail to appear in such tables; in the studies checked, an unresolved V gene covers under half of the shortfall, and the cause of the remainder is unknown. In all, the sample holds 100,000 to 120,000 clones, and 60% to 80% of those were seen once. Roughly 9.2% of the sample is held by the ten biggest clonotypes. The material sequenced was PBMCs. Receptor source: a woman aged 40 to 50 in good health and CMV-seropositive.

The chain carries TRBV9 and TRBJ1-1; D possibly corresponds to TRBD1 (6 bases). CDR1 is SGDLS and CDR2 is YYNGEE in the germline V gene. The CDR3 spans 14 residues. V dropped 0 bases and J dropped 4 bases, with 10 bases sitting between them. The CDR3 coding sequence is TGTGCCAGCAGCGTAGACAGGGTAAGCACTGAAGCTTTCTTT. As protein: CASSVDRVSTEAFF.

The genes are TRBV28 and TRBJ2-1, with 7 bases lining up with TRBD1. Germline CDR1 MDHEN, CDR2 SYDVKM. Trimming cost V 4 bases and J 7 bases; bases outside gene matches: 16. CDR3 size: 17 residues. CDR3 coding DNA: TGTGCCAGCAGTTCCCCCTTAAGGGGGCGTTATTTAAATGAGCAGTTCTTC. It translates to CASSSPLRGRYLNEQFF.